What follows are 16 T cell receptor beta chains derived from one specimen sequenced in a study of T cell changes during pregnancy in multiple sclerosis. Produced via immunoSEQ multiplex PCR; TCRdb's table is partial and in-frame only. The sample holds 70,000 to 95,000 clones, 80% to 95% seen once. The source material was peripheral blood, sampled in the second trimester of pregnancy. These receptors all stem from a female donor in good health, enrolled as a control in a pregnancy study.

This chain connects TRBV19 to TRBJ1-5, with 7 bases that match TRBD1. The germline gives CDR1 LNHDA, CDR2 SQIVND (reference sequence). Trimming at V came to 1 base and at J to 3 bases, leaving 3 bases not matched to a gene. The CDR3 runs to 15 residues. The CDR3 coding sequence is TGTGCCAGTAGTATAGGGACAGGACACAATCAGCCCCAGCATTTT. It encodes CASSIGTGHNQPQHF.

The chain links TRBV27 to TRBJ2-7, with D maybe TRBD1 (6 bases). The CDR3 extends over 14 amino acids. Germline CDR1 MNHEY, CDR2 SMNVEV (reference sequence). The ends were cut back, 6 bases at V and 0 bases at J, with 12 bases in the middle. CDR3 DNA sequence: TGTGCCAGCAGAATATCGGACAGCTCCTACGAGCAGTACTTC. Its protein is CASRISDSSYEQYF.

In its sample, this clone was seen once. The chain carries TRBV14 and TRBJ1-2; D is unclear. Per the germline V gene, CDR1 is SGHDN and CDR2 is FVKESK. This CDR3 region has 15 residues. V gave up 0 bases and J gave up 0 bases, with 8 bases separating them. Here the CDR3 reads CASSQERSANYGYTF. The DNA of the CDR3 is TGTGCCAGCAGCCAAGAGCGGTCAGCTAACTATGGCTACACCTTC.

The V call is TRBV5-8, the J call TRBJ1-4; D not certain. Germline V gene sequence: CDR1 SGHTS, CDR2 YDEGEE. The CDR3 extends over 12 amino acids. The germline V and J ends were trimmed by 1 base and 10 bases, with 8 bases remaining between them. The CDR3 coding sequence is TGTGCCAGCAGCTTGATGGCTGGAAAACTGTTTTTT. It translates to CASSLMAGKLFF.

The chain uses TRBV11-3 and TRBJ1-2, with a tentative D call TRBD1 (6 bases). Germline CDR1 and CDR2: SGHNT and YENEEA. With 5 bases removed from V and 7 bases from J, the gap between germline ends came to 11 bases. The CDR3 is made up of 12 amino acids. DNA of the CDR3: TGTGCCAGCAGCATTAGGGGGTCTGGCTACACCTTC. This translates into CASSIRGSGYTF. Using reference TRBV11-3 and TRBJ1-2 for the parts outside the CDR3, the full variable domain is EAGVVQSPRYKIIEKKQPVAFWCNPISGHNTLYWYLQNLGQGPELLIRYENEEAVDDSQLPKDRFSAERLKGVDSTLKIQPAELGDSAVYLCASSIRGSGYTFGSGTRLTVV.

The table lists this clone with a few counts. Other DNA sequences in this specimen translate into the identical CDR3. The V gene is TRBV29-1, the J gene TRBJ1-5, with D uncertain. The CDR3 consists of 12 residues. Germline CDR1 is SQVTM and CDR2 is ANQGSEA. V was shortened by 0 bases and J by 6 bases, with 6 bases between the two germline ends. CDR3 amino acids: CSVEDRGQPQHF. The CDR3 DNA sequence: TGCAGCGTTGAAGATCGGGGTCAGCCCCAGCATTTT.

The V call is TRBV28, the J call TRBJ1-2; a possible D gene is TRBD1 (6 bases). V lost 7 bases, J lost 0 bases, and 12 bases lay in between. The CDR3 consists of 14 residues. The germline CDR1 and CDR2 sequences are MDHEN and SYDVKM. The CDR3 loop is CASTIDRTNYGYTF. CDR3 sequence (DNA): TGTGCCAGCACGATAGACAGGACTAACTATGGCTACACCTTC.

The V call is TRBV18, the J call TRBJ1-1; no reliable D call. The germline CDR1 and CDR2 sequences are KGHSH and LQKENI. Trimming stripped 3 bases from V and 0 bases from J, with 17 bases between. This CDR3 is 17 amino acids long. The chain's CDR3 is CASSPEGSLGLNTEAFF. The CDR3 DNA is TGTGCCAGCTCACCCGAGGGCAGTCTCGGCTTGAACACTGAAGCTTTCTTT.

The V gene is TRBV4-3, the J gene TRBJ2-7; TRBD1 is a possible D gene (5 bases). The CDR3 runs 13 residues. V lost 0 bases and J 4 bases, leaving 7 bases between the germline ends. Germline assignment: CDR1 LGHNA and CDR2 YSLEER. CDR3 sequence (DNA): TGCGCCAGCAGCCAAGATAGGGGATACGAGCAGTACTTC. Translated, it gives CASSQDRGYEQYF.

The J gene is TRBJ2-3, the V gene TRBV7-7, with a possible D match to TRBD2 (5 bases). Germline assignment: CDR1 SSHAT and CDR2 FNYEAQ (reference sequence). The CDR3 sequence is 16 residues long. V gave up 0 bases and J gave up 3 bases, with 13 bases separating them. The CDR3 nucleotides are TGTGCCAGCAGCTTAGCGGTTGGCTGGAGGACAGATACGCAGTATTTT. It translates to CASSLAVGWRTDTQYF.

The CDR3, as DNA: TGTGCCAGCAGCCGAGCACAGCAAGAGACCCAGTACTTC. It encodes CASSRAQQETQYF. The chain recombines TRBV7-3 with TRBJ2-5; D not resolved. This CDR3 has 13 amino acids. Trimming shortened V by 5 bases and J by 2 bases, and 9 bases separated the two germline ends. Per germline, CDR1 SGHTA and CDR2 FQGTGA.

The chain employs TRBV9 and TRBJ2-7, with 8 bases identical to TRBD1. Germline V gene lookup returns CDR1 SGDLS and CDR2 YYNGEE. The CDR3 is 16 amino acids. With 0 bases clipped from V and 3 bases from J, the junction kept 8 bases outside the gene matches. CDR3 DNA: TGTGCCAGCAGCGTAGAGGCCAGGGGGCAGTACTACGAGCAGTACTTC. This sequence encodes CASSVEARGQYYEQYF. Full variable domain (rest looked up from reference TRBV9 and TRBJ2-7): DSGVTQTPKHLITATGQRVTLRCSPRSGDLSVYWYQQSLDQGLQFLIQYYNGEERAKGNILERFSAQQFPDLHSELNLSSLELGDSALYFCASSVEARGQYYEQYFGPGTRLTVT.

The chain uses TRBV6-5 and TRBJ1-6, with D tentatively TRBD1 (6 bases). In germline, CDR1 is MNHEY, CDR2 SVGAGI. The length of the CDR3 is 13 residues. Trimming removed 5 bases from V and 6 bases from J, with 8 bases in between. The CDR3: CASSPGVNSPLHF. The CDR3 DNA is TGTGCCAGCAGTCCAGGGGTTAATTCACCCCTCCACTTT.

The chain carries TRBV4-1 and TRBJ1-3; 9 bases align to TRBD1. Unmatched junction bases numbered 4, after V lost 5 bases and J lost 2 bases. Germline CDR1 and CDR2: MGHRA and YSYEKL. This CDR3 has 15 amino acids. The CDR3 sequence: CASSTWTGAGNTIYF. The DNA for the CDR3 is TGCGCCAGCAGCACCTGGACAGGGGCTGGAAACACCATATATTTT.

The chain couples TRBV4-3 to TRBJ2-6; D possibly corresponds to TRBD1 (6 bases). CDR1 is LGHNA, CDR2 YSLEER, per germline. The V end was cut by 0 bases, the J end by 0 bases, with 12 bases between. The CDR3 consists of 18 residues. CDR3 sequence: CASSQDRGRASGANVLTF. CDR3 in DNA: TGCGCCAGCAGCCAAGACAGGGGCCGTGCCTCTGGGGCCAACGTCCTGACTTTC.

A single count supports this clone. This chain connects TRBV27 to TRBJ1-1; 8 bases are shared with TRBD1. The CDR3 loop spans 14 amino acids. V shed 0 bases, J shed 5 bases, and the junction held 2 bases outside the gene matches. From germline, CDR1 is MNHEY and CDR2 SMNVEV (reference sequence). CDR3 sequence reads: CASSLSRGQTEAFF. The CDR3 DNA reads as TGTGCCAGCAGTTTATCCAGGGGGCAAACTGAAGCTTTCTTT.